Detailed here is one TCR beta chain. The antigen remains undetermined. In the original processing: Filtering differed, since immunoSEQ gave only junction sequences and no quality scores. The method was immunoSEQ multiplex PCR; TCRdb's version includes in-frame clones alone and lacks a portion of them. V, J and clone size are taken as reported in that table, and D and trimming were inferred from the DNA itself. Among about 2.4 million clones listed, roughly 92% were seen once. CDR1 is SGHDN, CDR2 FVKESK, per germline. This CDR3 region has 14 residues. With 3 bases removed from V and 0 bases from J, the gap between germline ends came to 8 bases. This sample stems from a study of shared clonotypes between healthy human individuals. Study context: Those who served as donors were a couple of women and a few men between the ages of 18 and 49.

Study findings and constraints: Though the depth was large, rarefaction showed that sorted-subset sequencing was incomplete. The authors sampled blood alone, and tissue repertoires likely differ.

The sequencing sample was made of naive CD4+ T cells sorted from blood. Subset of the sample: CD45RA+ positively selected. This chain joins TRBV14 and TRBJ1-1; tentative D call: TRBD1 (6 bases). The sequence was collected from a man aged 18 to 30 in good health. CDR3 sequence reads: CASSHTGMNTEAFF. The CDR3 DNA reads TGTGCCAGCAGCCACACAGGGATGAACACTGAAGCTTTCTTT.